A selection of T cell receptor beta chains follows, all from one sample in a study of cytomegalovirus exposure and HLA in healthy donors. The table came from immunoSEQ multiplex PCR; TCRdb's copy has only in-frame clones and leaves some out. The sample has around 190,000 clones, 86% seen once. The sequencing input was PBMCs. All receptors derive from a woman younger than 35 in good health and CMV-seronegative. Each CDR3 is given with its conserved first and last residue. Fields, in order: V gene, J gene, D gene, clone size, CDR3 protein, CDR3 DNA. The D gene is left open where the match is weak. Expanded clones get a size class; other rows say once, few or many, or leave the size out.

>TRBV29-1|TRBJ2-7|TRBD2|NA
CSVAASRGSSYEQYF
TGCAGCGTTGCAGCCTCTCGCGGGAGTTCCTACGAGCAGTACTTC
>TRBV19|TRBJ2-2|NA|few
CASSILTRIRTGELFF
TGTGCCAGTAGTATACTTACCAGGATCCGAACCGGGGAGCTGTTTTTT
>TRBV5-1|TRBJ1-4|TRBD1|NA
CASSPGQGSSNEKLFF
TGCGCCAGCAGCCCAGGACAGGGTAGTTCTAATGAAAAACTGTTTTTT
>TRBV19|TRBJ2-7|TRBD1|NA
CASRQGAYEQYF
TGTGCCAGTAGGCAGGGGGCCTACGAGCAGTACTTC
>TRBV6-5|TRBJ2-3|NA|NA
CAVGAPDTQYF
TGTGCCGTGGGGGCACCAGATACGCAGTATTTT
>TRBV10-3|TRBJ2-3|NA|NA
CAITPGGARTDTQYF
TGTGCCATCACCCCTGGGGGGGCCAGGACAGATACGCAGTATTTT
>TRBV4-2|TRBJ2-1|TRBD2|NA
CASSQPRLAGVFSSYNEQFF
TGTGCCAGCAGCCAACCAAGACTAGCGGGAGTCTTTAGCTCCTACAATGAGCAGTTCTTC
>TRBV30|TRBJ1-4|TRBD1|once
CAWKFGQGAEKLFF
TGTGCCTGGAAGTTCGGGCAGGGGGCGGAAAAACTGTTTTTT
>TRBV5-1|TRBJ2-1|TRBD2|NA
CASSLEAGGPNEQFF
TGCGCCAGCAGCTTGGAAGCGGGAGGCCCCAATGAGCAGTTCTTC
>TRBV6-1|TRBJ1-4|NA|NA
CASTAHGGEKLFF
TGTGCCAGCACCGCACACGGGGGGGAAAAACTGTTTTTT
>TRBV30|TRBJ2-2|NA|NA
CAWSVIRNTGELFF
TGTGCCTGGAGTGTAATCAGGAACACCGGGGAGCTGTTTTTT
>TRBV19|TRBJ1-5|NA|NA
CASRVGQVSNQPQHF
TGTGCCAGTAGGGTTGGGCAGGTAAGCAATCAGCCCCAGCATTTT
>TRBV30|TRBJ1-6|TRBD1|NA
CACRRQGESPLHF
TGTGCCTGCAGACGACAGGGGGAATCACCCCTCCACTTT
>TRBV7-7|TRBJ2-5|NA|once
CASSLSPGEETQYF
TGTGCCAGCAGCCTAAGTCCAGGGGAAGAGACCCAGTACTTC
>TRBV5-6|TRBJ1-2|NA|NA
CASSFQAVNYGYTF
TGTGCCAGCAGCTTCCAGGCAGTTAACTATGGCTACACCTTC
>TRBV10-3|TRBJ1-2|NA|NA
CAISEYSGPSNYGYTF
TGTGCCATCAGTGAGTACAGTGGGCCTTCTAACTATGGCTACACCTTC
>TRBV7-8|TRBJ2-3|NA|NA
CASSLVPNTQYF
TGTGCCAGCAGCTTAGTCCCAAATACGCAGTATTTT
>TRBV5-1|TRBJ1-1|TRBD1|NA
CASSSSFLDRAFF
TGCGCCAGCAGCTCGTCCTTCTTGGACAGGGCTTTCTTT
>TRBV7-3|TRBJ2-3|TRBD2|NA
CASSPYVGRGGRGDTQYF
TGTGCCAGCAGCCCATACGTCGGGCGGGGGGGCCGTGGAGATACGCAGTATTTT
>TRBV5-1|TRBJ2-6|NA|NA
CASSFVGVSGANVLTF
TGCGCCAGCAGCTTCGTCGGAGTCTCTGGGGCCAACGTCCTGACTTTC
>TRBV25-1|TRBJ1-2|TRBD1|NA
CASSDLSDRGYGYTF
TGTGCCAGCAGTGACCTTAGTGACAGGGGTTATGGCTACACCTTC
>TRBV10-2|TRBJ1-1|NA|NA
CASSESGGAWTEAFF
TGCGCCAGCAGTGAGTCGGGGGGGGCTTGGACTGAAGCTTTCTTT
>TRBV5-4|TRBJ1-2|TRBD1|once
CASSEGQVNYGYTF
TGTGCCAGCAGCGAGGGACAGGTGAACTATGGCTACACCTTC
>TRBV10-2|TRBJ2-7|TRBD2|NA
CASRETSGKVYEQYF
TGCGCCAGCAGAGAGACTAGCGGCAAAGTCTACGAGCAGTACTTC
>TRBV2|TRBJ2-7|TRBD1|few
CASSATRDRGLYEQYF
TGTGCCAGCAGTGCAACCCGGGACAGGGGGTTGTACGAGCAGTACTTC
>TRBV27|TRBJ1-1|TRBD1|NA
CASGSVITGDFPYEAFF
TGTGCCAGCGGATCCGTTATAACAGGGGATTTTCCGTATGAAGCTTTCTTT
>TRBV6-5|TRBJ1-1|TRBD1|once
CASSTQGATEAFF
TGTGCCAGCAGTACACAGGGGGCCACTGAAGCTTTCTTT
>TRBV7-3|TRBJ2-7|NA|NA
CASSSSPGFGDEQYF
TGTGCCAGCAGCTCCTCCCCAGGGTTTGGCGACGAGCAGTACTTC
>TRBV5-6|TRBJ2-7|TRBD2|NA
CASSLLASKDYEQYF
TGTGCCAGCAGCTTACTAGCGAGCAAGGACTACGAGCAGTACTTC
>TRBV19|TRBJ2-3|NA|NA
CASRTTGGGFTDTQYF
TGTGCCAGTAGGACCACTGGAGGGGGCTTTACAGATACGCAGTATTTT
>TRBV12-1|TRBJ2-7|NA|NA
CASSRNGQGGLQEQYF
TGTGCCAGCAGTCGAAACGGACAGGGAGGGCTTCAAGAGCAGTACTTC
>TRBV6-5|TRBJ1-5|TRBD1|NA
CASSPTGDNNQPQHF
TGTGCCAGCAGCCCGACAGGGGATAACAATCAGCCCCAGCATTTT
>TRBV7-2|TRBJ2-1|NA|NA
CASSYFFEAENEQFF
TGTGCCAGCAGTTATTTTTTTGAAGCGGAGAATGAGCAGTTCTTC